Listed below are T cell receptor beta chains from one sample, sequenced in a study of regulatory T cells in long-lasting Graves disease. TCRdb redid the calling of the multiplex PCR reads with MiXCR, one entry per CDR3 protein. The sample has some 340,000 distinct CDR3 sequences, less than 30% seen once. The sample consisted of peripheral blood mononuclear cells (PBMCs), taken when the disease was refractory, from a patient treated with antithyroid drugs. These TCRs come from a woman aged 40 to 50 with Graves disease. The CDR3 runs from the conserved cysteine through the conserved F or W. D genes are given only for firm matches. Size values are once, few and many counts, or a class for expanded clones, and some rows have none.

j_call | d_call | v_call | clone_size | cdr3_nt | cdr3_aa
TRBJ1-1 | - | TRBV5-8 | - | TGTGCCAGCAGTCAAACCGGGGGTCGAACTGAAGCTTTCTTT | CASSQTGGRTEAFF
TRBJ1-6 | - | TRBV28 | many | TGTGCCAGCAGAACAGGGCCTAATTCACCCCTCCACTTT | CASRTGPNSPLHF
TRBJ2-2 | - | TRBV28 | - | TGTGCCAGCAGTTTAACGGGGAAAGGGGGGGAGCTGTTTTTT | CASSLTGKGGELFF
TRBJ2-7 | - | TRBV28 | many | TGTGCCAGCAGTTTAGGGGGCTTATTCTACGAGCAGTACTTC | CASSLGGLFYEQYF
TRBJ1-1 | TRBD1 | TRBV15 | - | TGTGCCACCAGCAGACCACCCACCCAATGGACAGGGGGGGAAGCTTTCTTT | CATSRPPTQWTGGEAFF
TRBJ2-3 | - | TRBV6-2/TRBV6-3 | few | TGTGCCAGCAAAGGGGCGAACACAGATACGCAGTATTTT | CASKGANTDTQYF
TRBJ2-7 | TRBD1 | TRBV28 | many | TGTGCCAGCAGTTACACCCCGGGACAGGGGGCCCACGAGCAGTACTTC | CASSYTPGQGAHEQYF
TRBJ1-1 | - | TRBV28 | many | TGTGCCAGCAGATTGGGCGACTCGAACACTGAAGCTTTCTTT | CASRLGDSNTEAFF
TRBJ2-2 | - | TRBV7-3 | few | TGTGCCAGCAGCTTCAGCGGAGTGGCAAGGAACGGGGAGCTGTTTTTT | CASSFSGVARNGELFF
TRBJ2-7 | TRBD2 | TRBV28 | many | TGTGCCAGCAGGGGACTAGCGGTAGGAAGCTCCTACGAGCAGTACTTC | CASRGLAVGSSYEQYF
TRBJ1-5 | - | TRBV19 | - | TGTGCCAGTAGAAAAAACGGGATGGTGGCCCAGCATTTT | CASRKNGMVAQHF
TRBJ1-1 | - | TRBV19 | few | TGTGCCAGTGCTTTAGGGGGTTGGGGCACTGAAGCTTTCTTT | CASALGGWGTEAFF
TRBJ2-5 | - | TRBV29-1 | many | TGCAGCGTTGGGGAGACCCAGTACTTC | CSVGETQYF
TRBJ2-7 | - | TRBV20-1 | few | TGCAGTGCTAGTACCATTGCAAAGGGCATCTACGAGCAGTACTTC | CSASTIAKGIYEQYF
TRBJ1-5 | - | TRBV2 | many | TGTGCCAGCAGTGTCACGGCCTATCAGCCCCAGCATTTT | CASSVTAYQPQHF
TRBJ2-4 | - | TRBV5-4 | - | TGTGCCAGCAGCTTCCGGGACACGGACATTCAGTACTTC | CASSFRDTDIQYF
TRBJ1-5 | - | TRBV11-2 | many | TGTGCCAGCAGCTTAGCTCCCCGAGGGGTGAGCAATCAGCCCCAGCATTTT | CASSLAPRGVSNQPQHF
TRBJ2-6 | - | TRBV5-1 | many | TGCGCCAGCAGCTTGGCCCCCATGAGTTCGGAAGGGGCCAACGTCCTGACTTTC | CASSLAPMSSEGANVLTF
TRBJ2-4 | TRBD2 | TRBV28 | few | TGTGCCAGCAGTTTAATAGGCGGGAGTGGAGCCAAAAACATTCAGTACTTC | CASSLIGGSGAKNIQYF
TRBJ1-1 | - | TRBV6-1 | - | TGTGCCAGCAGTCCCACAGGGTTCGCTGAAGCTTTCTTT | CASSPTGFAEAFF
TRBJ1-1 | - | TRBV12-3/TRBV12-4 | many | TGTGCCAGCAGTTTTTCAGCGAACACTGAAGCTTTCTTT | CASSFSANTEAFF
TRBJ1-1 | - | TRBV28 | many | TGTGCCAGCAGTCCCCAAGGACGGAAGAACACTGAAGCTTTCTTT | CASSPQGRKNTEAFF
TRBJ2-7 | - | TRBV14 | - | TGTGCCAGCAGCTTAAGGGAAAACTACGAGCAGTACTTC | CASSLRENYEQYF
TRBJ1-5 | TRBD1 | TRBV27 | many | TGTGCCAGCAGTTTGACAGGGGGCGGTCAGCCCCAGCATTTT | CASSLTGGGQPQHF
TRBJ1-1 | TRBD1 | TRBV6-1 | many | TGTGCCAGCAGTAATTACAGGGGAGTAGGCACTGAAGCTTTCTTT | CASSNYRGVGTEAFF
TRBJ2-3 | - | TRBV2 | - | TGTGCCAGCGGGAGGGATACGCAGTATTTT | CASGRDTQYF
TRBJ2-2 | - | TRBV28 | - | TGTGCCAGCAACCCTCAGCCGGCGGGCGGGGAGCTGTTTTTT | CASNPQPAGGELFF
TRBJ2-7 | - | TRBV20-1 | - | TGCAGTGCTAGAGGTTACTCATCCTACGAGCAGTACTTC | CSARGYSSYEQYF
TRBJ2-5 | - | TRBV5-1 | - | TGCGCCAGCAGCCACAGGAATCAAGAGACCCAGTACTTC | CASSHRNQETQYF
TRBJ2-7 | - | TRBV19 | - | TGTTCCTGCGGGGACAACTACGAGCAGTACTTC | CSCGDNYEQYF
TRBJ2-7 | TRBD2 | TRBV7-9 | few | TGTGCCAGCAGCTGGAGCGGGAGCTCTCTAGAGCAGTACTTC | CASSWSGSSLEQYF
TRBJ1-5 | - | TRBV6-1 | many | TGTGCCAGCAGTCAGAGACAGAGCAATCAGCCCCAGCATTTT | CASSQRQSNQPQHF
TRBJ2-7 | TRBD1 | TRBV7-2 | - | TGTGCCAGCAGTTCCTCCGTCGGGACAGGGATGTACGAGCAGTACTTC | CASSSSVGTGMYEQYF
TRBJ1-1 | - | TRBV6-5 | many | TGTGCCAGCAGTTACCGGGGGGCAGGGAACACTGAAGCTTTCTTT | CASSYRGAGNTEAFF
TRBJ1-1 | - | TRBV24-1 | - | TGTGCCACCAGTGCCCAAGCCGGGGACGGAGATTCTACTGAAGCTTTCTTT | CATSAQAGDGDSTEAFF
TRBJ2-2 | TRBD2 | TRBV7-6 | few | TGTGCCAGCAGCTTAGGTAGCGGGAGTTCCGGGGAGCTGTTTTTT | CASSLGSGSSGELFF
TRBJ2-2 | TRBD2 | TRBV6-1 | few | TGTGCCAGCAGGGGGGGACTAGCGGGAATCACCGGGGAGCTGTTTTTT | CASRGGLAGITGELFF
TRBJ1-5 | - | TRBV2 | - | TGTGCCAGCTGTTTAGAGGGGAATCAGCCCCAGCATTTT | CASCLEGNQPQHF
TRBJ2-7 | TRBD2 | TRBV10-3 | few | TGTGCCATCAGTACCGGCGGGGGATCTCGCTCCGAGCAGTACTTC | CAISTGGGSRSEQYF
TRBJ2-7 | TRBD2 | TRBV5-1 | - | TGCGCCAGCAGCTTGGTTCTTGCTAGCGGGACCCCCTACGAGCAGTACTTC | CASSLVLASGTPYEQYF
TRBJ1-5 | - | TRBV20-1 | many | TGCAGTGCTAGGGTCAGGGGCAATCAGCCCCAGCATTTT | CSARVRGNQPQHF
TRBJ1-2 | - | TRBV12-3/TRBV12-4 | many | TGTGCCAGCAGTTTAGTGAGCAGGGACCATGGCTACACCTTC | CASSLVSRDHGYTF
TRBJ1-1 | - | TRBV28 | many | TGTGCCAGCAGCATCAACACTGAAGCTTTCTTT | CASSINTEAFF
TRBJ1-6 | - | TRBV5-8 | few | TGTGCCAGCAGCTTGATAGGTTTTTGGAATTCACCCCTCCACTTT | CASSLIGFWNSPLHF
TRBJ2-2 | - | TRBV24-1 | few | TGTGCCACCAGAGCTGGGACTGCCGCGAACACCGGGGAGCTGTTTTTT | CATRAGTAANTGELFF